Following are 27 T cell receptor beta chains from one sample sequenced in a study of T cells after yellow fever vaccination (dated by TCRdb to the late 2010s). Library generation was performed with 5' RACE. Sequenced on an Illumina HiSeq 2500. The public reads were reprocessed in TCRdb via fastp at Q25 and MiXCR, keeping in-frame beta chains. Each CDR3 protein gets just one entry, which takes the most common genes and DNA from the rows behind it. The sample contains a few hundred thousand distinct CDR3 sequences, about a sixth of them found a single time. Jointly, the top ten make up 17% of the sample. What the treatment or condition label conveys for this sample: live attenuated yellow fever vaccine strain. Sequencing used PBMCs, obtained 5 to 6 days after the first yellow fever vaccination. The receptor source for this set is a man between 18 and 35 years old who received the YFV17D yellow fever vaccine.

The gene calls are TRBV5-1 and TRBJ1-3; perhaps TRBD1 as D (5 bases). Trimming pared 4 bases from V and 0 bases from J, leaving 14 bases between. This CDR3 spans 16 amino acids. Germline V gene lookup returns CDR1 SGHRS and CDR2 YFSETQ. The CDR3 nucleotides read TGCGCCAGCAGCGTCGCCCCGGGGCCCTCTGGAAACACCATATATTTT. The encoded protein is CASSVAPGPSGNTIYF.

Only a few counts were recorded for this clonotype. The V and J genes are TRBV12-3 or TRBV12-4 and TRBJ2-5; D ambiguous. The CDR3 sequence is 12 residues long. Trimming took off 4 bases at V and 3 bases at J, with 6 bases between the two ends. The CDR3 sequence is CASSWGKETQYF. The CDR3 nucleotides are TGTGCCAGCAGTTGGGGAAAAGAGACCCAGTACTTC.

The chain combines TRBV4-3 with TRBJ1-1, with D possibly being TRBD1 (5 bases). CDR3 length: 15 amino acids. The V and J ends lost 4 bases and 1 base respectively, with 13 bases between them. Germline CDR1 LGHNA, CDR2 YSLEER. CDR3 bases: TGCGCCAGCAGCCGCTTTTCCGGACAGAACACTGAAGCTTTCTTT. Protein: CASSRFSGQNTEAFF.

The sample holds a few counts of this clonotype. CDR3 DNA sequence: TGTGCCAGCAGTATTCCCGGGACCGCACCTCGCACAGATACGCAGTATTTT. Translation: CASSIPGTAPRTDTQYF. The genes are TRBV6-2 or TRBV6-3 and TRBJ2-3; D could derive from TRBD1 or TRBD2 (5 bases each). Germline V gene sequence: CDR1 MNHEY, CDR2 SVGEGT. The CDR3 runs to 17 residues. Trimming pared 5 bases from V and 1 base from J, leaving 19 bases between.

This chain links TRBV12-3 or TRBV12-4 with TRBJ1-6; TRBD1 matches 10 bases. The CDR3 is made up of 15 amino acids. V lost 4 bases and J lost 10; bases outside the gene matches: 7. As DNA, the CDR3 is TGTGCCAGCAGTTGGGGGACAGGGGCGGCCTCACCCCTCCACTTT. This codes for CASSWGTGAASPLHF.

The chain employs TRBV27 and TRBJ1-2; unclear D gene. The CDR3 contains 14 residues. CDR1 and CDR2 from the germline V gene are MNHEY and SMNVEV (reference sequence). Trimming removed 6 bases from V and 3 bases from J, with 14 bases in between. CDR3 loop: CASRETGPHYGYTF. For the CDR3, the DNA is TGTGCCAGCAGGGAAACCGGGCCACACTATGGCTACACCTTC.

V is TRBV6-1 and J is TRBJ1-2, with D maybe TRBD1 (6 bases). Trimming took off 6 bases at V and 6 bases at J, with 20 bases between the two ends. This CDR3 is 15 amino acids long. From germline, CDR1 is MNHNS and CDR2 SASEGT. CDR3 residues: CASRSEQGRGHGYTF. CDR3 sequence (DNA): TGTGCCAGCAGATCTGAGCAGGGGCGCGGACATGGCTACACCTTC.

The rearrangement joins TRBV10-3 to TRBJ1-2; D possibly corresponds to TRBD1 (5 bases). The CDR3 is made up of 12 amino acids. V was clipped by 5 bases and J by 7 bases, with 11 bases between them. Per germline, CDR1 ENHRY and CDR2 SYGVKD. CDR3 residues: CAISSGKGGYTF. As DNA, the CDR3 is TGTGCCATCAGTTCAGGGAAGGGTGGCTACACCTTC.

This clonotype was counted only a few times. This chain links TRBV4-1 with TRBJ2-3, with TRBD2 matching 7 bases. Unmatched junction bases numbered 9, after V lost 4 bases and J lost 2 bases. Germline V gives CDR1 MGHRA, CDR2 YSYEKL. The CDR3 extends over 16 amino acids. The CDR3 sequence is CASSPRLGGSTDTQYF. CDR3 nucleotides: TGCGCCAGCAGCCCTCGCCTCGGGGGGTCCACAGATACGCAGTATTTT.

This sequence joins TRBV28 and TRBJ2-7; maybe TRBD1 (6 bases). This CDR3 region has 14 residues. Germline V CDR1 and CDR2: MDHEN, SYDVKM. V lost 2 bases, J lost 0 bases, and 8 bases lay in between. The CDR3 loop reads CASSLTGHSYEQYV. The CDR3 DNA sequence: TGTGCCAGCAGTTTAACAGGGCACTCCTACGAGCAGTACGTC.

J is TRBJ2-3 and V is TRBV9; TRBD2 might be the D (6 bases). Trimming left V 6 bases short and J 1 base short, with 18 bases between. The CDR3 is 16 residues long. The germline gives CDR1 SGDLS, CDR2 YYNGEE. Here the CDR3 reads CASKPGGTIGTDTQYF. Written as DNA, the CDR3 is TGTGCCAGCAAGCCCGGGGGAACAATTGGCACAGATACGCAGTATTTT. The full variable domain, in which reference TRBV9 and TRBJ2-3 provide the parts outside the CDR3, is DSGVTQTPKHLITATGQRVTLRCSPRSGDLSVYWYQQSLDQGLQFLIQYYNGEERAKGNILERFSAQQFPDLHSELNLSSLELGDSALYFCASKPGGTIGTDTQYFGPGTRLTVL.

This chain links TRBV4-1 with TRBJ1-1; no clear D. This CDR3 contains 15 residues. The germline V gene has CDR1 MGHRA and CDR2 YSYEKL. V was cut by 4 bases and J by 0 bases, with 12 bases left in between. CDR3 sequence: CASSRSWALNTEAFF. CDR3 nucleotide sequence: TGCGCCAGCAGCCGTTCCTGGGCCCTGAACACTGAAGCTTTCTTT.

This clonotype was counted a few times. The CDR3 region has the DNA TGTGCCAGCAGTTTCGGACAGGGGACTGAAAAACTGTTTTTT. This gives the protein CASSFGQGTEKLFF. The rearrangement links TRBV27 to TRBJ1-4; 9 bases fit TRBD1. CDR3 length: 14 residues. Germline-derived CDR1 and CDR2 are MNHEY and SMNVEV (reference sequence). Germline trimming cut 3 bases from V and 7 bases from J; bases unmatched to any gene: 3. Together with reference TRBV27 and TRBJ1-4, the CDR3 gives the full variable domain: EAQVTQNPRYLITVTGKKLTVTCSQNMNHEYMSWYRQDPGLGLRQIYYSMNVEVTDKGDVPEGYKVSRKEKRNFPLILESPSPNQTSLYFCASSFGQGTEKLFFGSGTQLSVL.

This clonotype was detected a few times. The J gene is TRBJ1-2, the V gene TRBV7-9; D gene unclear. CDR1 is SEHNR and CDR2 is FQNEAQ in the germline V gene (reference sequence). The CDR3 runs to 15 residues. Trimming removed 5 bases from V and 5 bases from J, with 18 bases in between. CDR3 amino acids: CASSDPTGERYGYTF. CDR3 DNA sequence: TGTGCCAGCAGCGACCCCACCGGGGAGCGGTATGGCTACACCTTC.

This clonotype has a handful of counts. V usage is TRBV4-2 and J usage is TRBJ2-2; D is unclear. Germline V gene sequence: CDR1 LGHNA, CDR2 YNFKEQ. V lost 3 bases to trimming and J lost 6 bases, with 17 bases between them. The CDR3 covers 16 residues. The CDR3 bases are TGTGCCAGCAGCCAGTGGAAGGAGTGGTCGGCCGGGGAGCTGTTTTTT. This translates into CASSQWKEWSAGELFF.

In this sample, this clonotype turned up a few times. The chain joins TRBV20-1 to TRBJ1-1; D might be TRBD1 (5 bases). CDR1 and CDR2 (germline): DFQATT, SNEGSKA (reference sequence). The ends were cut back, 5 bases at V and 5 bases at J, with 15 bases in the middle. The length of the CDR3 is 13 residues. For the CDR3, the DNA is TGCAGTGCTCGGACCGGGGGGAATACTGAAGCTTTCTTT. It encodes CSARTGGNTEAFF.

Details on this clonotype: This may be a read error, as it is one base from a much larger clone. The rearrangement joins TRBV29-1 to TRBJ2-7, with a weak D call TRBD2 (6 bases). The CDR3 runs to 13 residues. Trimming stripped 4 bases from V and 2 bases from J, with 12 bases between. Germline loops: CDR1 SQVTM, CDR2 ANQGSEA. The DNA for the CDR3 is TGCAGCGTTGCCCGGGGGAACCCCTACGAGCAGTACTTC. Amino acids: CSVARGNPYEQYF.

The CDR3 coding sequence is TGCGCCAGCAGCCAAGATTTGCGATCGAACACCGGGGAGCTGTTTTTT. It encodes CASSQDLRSNTGELFF. The chain employs TRBV4-1 and TRBJ2-2, with no clear D. CDR1 and CDR2 (germline): MGHRA, YSYEKL. Trimming shortened V by 0 bases and J by 0 bases, and 8 bases separated the two germline ends. This CDR3 has 16 residues.

The chain recombines TRBV5-4 with TRBJ2-5, with 12 bases aligning to TRBD2. The CDR3 loop spans 17 amino acids. Germline V gene data show CDR1 as SGHNT and CDR2 as YYREEE (reference sequence). Unmatched junction bases numbered 11, after V lost 4 bases and J lost 4 bases. CDR3 sequence (DNA): TGTGCCAGCAGCCCCTTGACTAGCGGGGGTTTACGAGAGACCCAGTACTTC. Translation gives CASSPLTSGGLRETQYF.

This clonotype has only a few counts. The rearrangement uses TRBV4-3 and TRBJ1-6; D remains unclear. The CDR3 is made up of 16 amino acids. CDR1 is LGHNA and CDR2 is YSLEER in the germline V gene. V gave up 0 bases and J gave up 9 bases, with 15 bases separating them. The CDR3 sequence: CASSQERGRSGSPLHF. For the CDR3, the DNA is TGCGCCAGCAGCCAAGAGCGCGGAAGGAGCGGTTCACCCCTCCACTTT.

The chain links TRBV18 to TRBJ2-3; D tentatively reads TRBD1 or TRBD2 (5 bases each). Trimming took off 3 bases at V and 6 bases at J, with 13 bases between the two ends. The germline V gene has CDR1 KGHSH and CDR2 LQKENI. This CDR3 is 14 amino acids long. For the CDR3, the DNA is TGTGCCAGCTCACCCCCCGGGGCAGTGGATACGCAGTATTTT. Its translation: CASSPPGAVDTQYF.

The rearrangement uses TRBV7-2 and TRBJ2-3; D is unclear. V lost 1 base, J lost 6 bases, and 14 bases lay in between. The CDR3 spans 15 residues. Germline V gene sequence: CDR1 SGHTA, CDR2 FQGNSA. The CDR3 DNA follows: TGTGCCAGCAGCTTAGGGGTTCACCCCTCCGATACGCAGTATTTT. Its translation: CASSLGVHPSDTQYF.

The chain recombines TRBV12-3 or TRBV12-4 with TRBJ1-5; D not resolved. V dropped 3 bases and J dropped 2 bases, with 11 bases sitting between them. There are 15 residues in the CDR3. The CDR3: CASSFRRHGNQPQHF. CDR3 sequence (DNA): TGTGCCAGCAGTTTTCGCCGTCATGGCAATCAGCCCCAGCATTTT.

This clonotype was counted once. The chain links TRBV7-9 to TRBJ2-7; 11 bases are a match to TRBD1. There are 14 residues in the CDR3. Germline V gives CDR1 SEHNR, CDR2 FQNEAQ (reference sequence). V shed 5 bases, J shed 3 bases, and the junction held 3 bases outside the gene matches. The CDR3 sequence: CASSRGQGGYEQYV. CDR3 bases: TGTGCCAGCAGCCGGGGACAGGGGGGCTACGAGCAGTACGTC.

This clonotype came up a few times. The chain joins TRBV20-1 to TRBJ1-1; 8 bases are shared with TRBD1. The V gene end was trimmed by 4 bases and the J gene end by 4 bases; junction bases not matched to a gene: 8. Per the germline V gene, CDR1 is DFQATT and CDR2 is SNEGSKA (reference sequence). The CDR3 spans 14 residues. CDR3 DNA sequence: TGCAGTGCTACCTCCGACAGGGGCGGCACTGAAGCTTTCTTT. This translates into CSATSDRGGTEAFF.

The sample holds a few counts of this clonotype. This chain uses TRBV4-2 with TRBJ2-1; 13 bases align to TRBD2. This CDR3 is built from 15 residues. Germline trimming cut 10 bases from V and 5 bases from J; bases unmatched to any gene: 8. The germline V gene has CDR1 LGHNA and CDR2 YNFKEQ. CDR3 amino acids: CATSTGTSGDNEQFF. CDR3 in DNA: TGTGCCACCTCTACCGGGACTAGCGGGGACAATGAGCAGTTCTTC.

This chain links TRBV5-1 with TRBJ2-7; TRBD2 matches at 9 bases. Germline V gives CDR1 SGHRS, CDR2 YFSETQ. With 4 bases clipped from V and 3 bases from J, the junction kept 8 bases outside the gene matches. The CDR3 is made up of 15 amino acids. The CDR3 nucleotides are TGCGCCAGCAGCGGGAGACTAGCGGAGGTCTACGAGCAGTACTTC. As protein: CASSGRLAEVYEQYF. Filled out from reference TRBV5-1 and TRBJ2-7, the complete variable domain reads KAGVTQTPRYLIKTRGQQVTLSCSPISGHRSVSWYQQTPGQGLQFLFEYFSETQRNKGNFPGRFSGRQFSNSRSEMNVSTLELGDSALYLCASSGRLAEVYEQYFGPGTRLTVT.